This section outlines one T cell receptor (beta chain) sequence together with its context. The sample belongs to a study of early stage breast cancer tumors. Study at large: Most invasive tumors, about 75% of the 16, were ER+/PR+/HER2-.

Using immunoSEQ multiplex PCR, the repertoire was profiled, and TCRdb retains in-frame clones only, with some absent. The table lists some 11,000 clones, roughly 69% of them singletons. The receptor's source is a person aged 35 to 50 with breast cancer. The source material was breast tumor tissue.

CDR3 bases: TGCGCCAGCAGCGGAGGGACCGTAAGAAGAGGGACCCAGTACTTC. Translating gives CASSGGTVRRGTQYF. The chain links TRBV5-1 to TRBJ2-5, with D possibly matching TRBD2 (6 bases). V lost 4 bases, J lost 7 bases, and 20 bases lay in between. Germline assignment: CDR1 SGHRS and CDR2 YFSETQ. This CDR3 comprises 15 residues.